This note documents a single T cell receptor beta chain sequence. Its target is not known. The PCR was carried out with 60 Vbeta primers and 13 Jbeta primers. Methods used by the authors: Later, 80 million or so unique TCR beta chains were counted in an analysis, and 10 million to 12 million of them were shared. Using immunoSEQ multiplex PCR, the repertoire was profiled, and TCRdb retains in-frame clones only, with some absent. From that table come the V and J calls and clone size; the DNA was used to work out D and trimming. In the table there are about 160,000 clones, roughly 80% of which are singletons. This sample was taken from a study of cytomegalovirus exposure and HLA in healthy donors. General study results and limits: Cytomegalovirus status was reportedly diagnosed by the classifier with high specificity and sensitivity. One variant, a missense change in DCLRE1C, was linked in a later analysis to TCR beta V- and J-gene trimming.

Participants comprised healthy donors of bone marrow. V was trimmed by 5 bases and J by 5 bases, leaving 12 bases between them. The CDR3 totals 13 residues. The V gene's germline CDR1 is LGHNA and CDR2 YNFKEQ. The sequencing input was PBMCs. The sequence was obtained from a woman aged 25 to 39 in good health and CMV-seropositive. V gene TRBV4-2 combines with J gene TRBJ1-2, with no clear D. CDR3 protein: CASSTASGYGYTF. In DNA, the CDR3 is TGTGCCAGCAGCACTGCTTCGGGTTATGGCTACACCTTC.